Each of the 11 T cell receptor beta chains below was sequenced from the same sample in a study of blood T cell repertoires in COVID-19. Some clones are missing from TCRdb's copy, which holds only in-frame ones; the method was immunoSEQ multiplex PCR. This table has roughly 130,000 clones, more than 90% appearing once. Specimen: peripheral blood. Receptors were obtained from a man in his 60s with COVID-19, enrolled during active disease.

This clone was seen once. CDR3 DNA: TGCGCCAGCAGCTGGCACCGGGGACTAGCGGGAGGGAGAAATGAGCAGTTCTTC. Protein: CASSWHRGLAGGRNEQFF. V usage is TRBV5-1 and J usage is TRBJ2-1, with 16 bases lining up with TRBD2. There are 18 residues in the CDR3. In germline, CDR1 is SGHRS, CDR2 YFSETQ. J gave up 7 bases and V 3 bases, and 10 bases lay outside the gene matches.

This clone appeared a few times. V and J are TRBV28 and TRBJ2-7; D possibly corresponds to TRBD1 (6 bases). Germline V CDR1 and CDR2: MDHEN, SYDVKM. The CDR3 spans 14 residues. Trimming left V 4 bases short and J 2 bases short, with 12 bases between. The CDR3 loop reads CASSSRTVTYEQYF. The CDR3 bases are TGTGCCAGCAGTTCGAGGACAGTCACCTACGAGCAGTACTTC.

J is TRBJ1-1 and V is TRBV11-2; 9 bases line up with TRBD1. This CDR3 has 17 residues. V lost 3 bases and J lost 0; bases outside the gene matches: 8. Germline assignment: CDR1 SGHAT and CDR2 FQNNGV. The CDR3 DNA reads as TGTGCCAGCAGCTTCGGACAGGGGCGAACACTGAACACTGAAGCTTTCTTT. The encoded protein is CASSFGQGRTLNTEAFF.

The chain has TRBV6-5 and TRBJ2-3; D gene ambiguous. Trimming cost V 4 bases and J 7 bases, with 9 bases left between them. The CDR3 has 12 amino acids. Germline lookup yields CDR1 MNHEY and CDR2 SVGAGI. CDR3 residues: CASSSYPNTQYF. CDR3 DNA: TGTGCCAGCAGTTCCTATCCAAATACGCAGTATTTT.

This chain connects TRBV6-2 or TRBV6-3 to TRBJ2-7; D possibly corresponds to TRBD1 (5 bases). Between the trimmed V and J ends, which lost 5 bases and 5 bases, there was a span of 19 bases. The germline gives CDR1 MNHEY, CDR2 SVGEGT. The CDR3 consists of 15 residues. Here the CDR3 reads CASSNAGYLFHEQYF. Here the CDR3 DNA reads TGTGCCAGCAGTAACGCAGGGTACCTGTTCCACGAGCAGTACTTC.

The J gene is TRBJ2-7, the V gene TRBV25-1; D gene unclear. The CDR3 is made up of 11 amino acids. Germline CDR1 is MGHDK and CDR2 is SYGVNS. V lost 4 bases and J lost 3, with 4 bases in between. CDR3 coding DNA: TGTGCCAGCAGTGTTAACTACGAGCAGTACTTC. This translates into CASSVNYEQYF.

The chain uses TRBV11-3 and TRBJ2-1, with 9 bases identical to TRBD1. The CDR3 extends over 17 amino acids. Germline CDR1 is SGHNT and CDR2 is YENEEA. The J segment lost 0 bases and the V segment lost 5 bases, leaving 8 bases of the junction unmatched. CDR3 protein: CASSPTGGRSSYNEQFF. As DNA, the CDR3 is TGTGCCAGCAGCCCTACAGGGGGCCGGAGCTCCTACAATGAGCAGTTCTTC.

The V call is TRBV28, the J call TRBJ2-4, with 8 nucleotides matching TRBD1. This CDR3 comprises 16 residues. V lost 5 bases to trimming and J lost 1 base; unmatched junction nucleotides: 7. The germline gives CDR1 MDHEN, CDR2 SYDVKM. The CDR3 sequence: CASSPGQGEAKNIQYF. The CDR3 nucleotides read TGTGCCAGCAGTCCTGGACAGGGAGAGGCCAAAAACATTCAGTACTTC.

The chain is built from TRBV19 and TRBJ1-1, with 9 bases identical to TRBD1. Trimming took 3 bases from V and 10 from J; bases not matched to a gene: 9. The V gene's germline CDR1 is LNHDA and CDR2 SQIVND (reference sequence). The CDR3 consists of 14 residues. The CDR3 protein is CASSITTGGNRAFF. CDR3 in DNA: TGTGCCAGTAGTATCACCACAGGGGGCAATAGAGCTTTCTTT.

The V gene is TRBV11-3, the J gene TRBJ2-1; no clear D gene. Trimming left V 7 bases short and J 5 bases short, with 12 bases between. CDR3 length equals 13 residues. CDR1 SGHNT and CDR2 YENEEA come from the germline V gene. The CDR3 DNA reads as TGTGCCAGCAACCGAGGAAGAAACAATGAGCAGTTCTTC. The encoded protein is CASNRGRNNEQFF.

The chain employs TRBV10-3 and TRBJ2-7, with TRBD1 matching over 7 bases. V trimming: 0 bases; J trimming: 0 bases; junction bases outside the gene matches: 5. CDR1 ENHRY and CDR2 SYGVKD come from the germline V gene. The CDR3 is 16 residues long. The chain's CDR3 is CAISESAGTVSYEQYF. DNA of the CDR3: TGTGCCATCAGTGAGTCCGCCGGGACAGTCTCCTACGAGCAGTACTTC.